The 21 T cell receptor beta chains presented below share a single source sample, sequenced in a study of blood T cell repertoires in COVID-19. This table comes from immunoSEQ multiplex PCR, and its TCRdb copy is limited to in-frame clones, with some not included. The sample contains 200,000 to 300,000 clones, 75% to 85% of which appear only once. The specimen sequenced was peripheral blood. The receptors here all came from a man aged 35-49 years who had recovered from COVID-19.

The chain uses TRBV30 and TRBJ2-7; the match to TRBD2 covers 13 bases. The germline V gene has CDR1 GTSNPN and CDR2 SVGIG (reference sequence). The CDR3 has 13 residues. V trimming: 1 base; J trimming: 7 bases; junction bases outside the gene matches: 1. The CDR3 spells CAWSELAGGEQYF. In DNA, the CDR3 is TGTGCCTGGAGTGAACTAGCGGGAGGGGAGCAGTACTTC.

There are a few counts of this clone. The chain uses TRBV6-2 or TRBV6-3 and TRBJ2-3; 7 bases match TRBD1. Germline V gene lookup returns CDR1 MNHEY and CDR2 SVGEGT. Losses at the gene ends were 4 bases for V and 0 bases for J; bases not matched to a gene: 4. The CDR3 consists of 15 residues. CDR3 DNA: TGTGCCAGCAGTTTACACAGGGGAAGCACAGATACGCAGTATTTT. This codes for CASSLHRGSTDTQYF.

The gene calls are TRBV25-1 and TRBJ1-6, with TRBD1 identical over 9 bases. CDR3 length: 17 amino acids. V lost 3 bases to trimming and J lost 9 bases; unmatched junction nucleotides: 12. The germline V gene has CDR1 MGHDK and CDR2 SYGVNS. The CDR3 DNA sequence: TGTGCCAGCAGTGATACAGGGGGCTTTTGGGGGGTTTCACCCCTCCACTTT. Amino acids: CASSDTGGFWGVSPLHF.

The rearrangement links TRBV6-5 to TRBJ1-5; possibly TRBD1 for D (5 bases). CDR1 and CDR2 from the germline V gene are MNHEY and SVGAGI. V was pared by 8 bases and J by 3 bases, with 11 bases between. The CDR3 is 13 residues long. In nucleotides, the CDR3 is TGTGCCAGCGGCGGCAGGGCCAATCAGCCCCAGCATTTT. It specifies CASGGRANQPQHF.

This sequence joins TRBV13 and TRBJ2-2; D perhaps matches TRBD2 (6 bases). V was shortened by 5 bases and J by 4 bases, with 17 bases between the two germline ends. Germline CDR1 reads PRHDT; CDR2 reads FYEKMQ (reference sequence). The CDR3 is 16 residues long. The CDR3 loop is CASSPRGTPVTGELFF. The CDR3 DNA sequence: TGTGCCAGCAGCCCACGCGGGACTCCCGTCACCGGGGAGCTGTTTTTT.

The CDR3 bases are TGTGCCAGCTCACCACCCGTCTCCTACGAGCAGTACTTC. Translation gives CASSPPVSYEQYF. This chain joins TRBV18 and TRBJ2-7, with D unresolved. The CDR3 covers 13 residues. Germline CDR1 reads KGHSH; CDR2 reads LQKENI. V was clipped by 0 bases and J by 0 bases, with 3 bases between them.

The CDR3 region has the DNA TGTGCCAGCAGTATAAACCGGGACAGGGACCTGTACTTC. This sequence encodes CASSINRDRDLYF. This rearrangement joins TRBV14 to TRBJ2-4; TRBD1 aligns across 9 bases. Germline V CDR1 and CDR2: SGHDN, FVKESK. The CDR3 is 13 amino acids. The V and J ends lost 6 bases and 15 bases, in that order; junction bases with no gene match: 12.

This sequence joins TRBV7-9 and TRBJ2-5; 11 bases line up with TRBD1. The CDR3 runs to 19 residues. The trim removed 5 bases at V and 4 bases at J, leaving 18 bases unmatched. CDR1 is SEHNR, CDR2 FQNEAQ, per germline (reference sequence). The CDR3 protein is CASSLYTGTGGILGETQYF. The CDR3 region has the DNA TGTGCCAGCAGCCTCTATACTGGGACAGGGGGTATCCTGGGAGAGACCCAGTACTTC.

The chain carries TRBV11-2 and TRBJ1-3; TRBD1 might be the D (6 bases). The CDR3 loop spans 15 amino acids. V was cut by 5 bases and J by 0 bases, with 11 bases left in between. The V gene's germline CDR1 is SGHAT and CDR2 FQNNGV. The chain's CDR3 is CASSVGTHSGNTIYF. CDR3 nucleotides: TGTGCCAGCAGCGTCGGGACACACTCTGGAAACACCATATATTTT.

The V call is TRBV10-2, the J call TRBJ1-3; D gene uncertain. V lost 2 bases and J lost 1, with 6 bases in between. The CDR3 consists of 14 residues. Germline values: CDR1 WSHSY, CDR2 SAAADI. The CDR3 loop reads CASSEGRSGNTIYF. CDR3 bases: TGCGCCAGCAGTGAGGGTAGATCTGGAAACACCATATATTTT.

The chain joins TRBV19 to TRBJ2-7; TRBD2 aligns across 12 bases. The length of the CDR3 is 16 residues. With 9 bases clipped from V and 0 bases from J, the junction kept 9 bases outside the gene matches. Looked up from germline, CDR1 is LNHDA and CDR2 is SQIVND (reference sequence). The CDR3 sequence is CARGSETSGSSYEQYF. The CDR3 nucleotides are TGTGCCAGGGGGAGTGAGACTAGCGGGAGCTCCTACGAGCAGTACTTC.

The gene calls are TRBV2 and TRBJ2-1, with D possibly being TRBD1 (5 bases). This CDR3 is 13 amino acids long. Germline V gene lookup returns CDR1 SNHLY and CDR2 FYNNEI. V was cut by 2 bases and J by 8 bases, with 10 bases left in between. The CDR3 sequence: CASSERGRDEQFF. Written as DNA, the CDR3 is TGTGCCAGCAGTGAAAGGGGCCGGGATGAGCAGTTCTTC. The variable domain in full, completed from reference TRBV2 and TRBJ2-1, reads EPEVTQTPSHQVTQMGQEVILRCVPISNHLYFYWYRQILGQKVEFLVSFYNNEISEKSEIFDDQFSVERPDGSNFTLKIRSTKLEDSAMYFCASSERGRDEQFFGPGTRLTVL.

The rearrangement uses TRBV18 and TRBJ1-6; 9 positions agree with TRBD1. J was trimmed by 4 bases and V by 5 bases; bases with no gene match: 0. CDR1 KGHSH and CDR2 LQKENI come from the germline V gene. The CDR3 is made up of 14 amino acids. Here the CDR3 DNA reads TGTGCCAGCTCAGGACAGGGGTATAATTCACCCCTCCACTTT. This encodes CASSGQGYNSPLHF.

The chain couples TRBV9 to TRBJ2-3, with TRBD2 matching over 10 bases. This CDR3 is built from 13 residues. Losses at the gene ends were 0 bases for V and 9 bases for J; bases not matched to a gene: 1. The germline CDR1 and CDR2 sequences are SGDLS and YYNGEE. CDR3 bases: TGTGCCAGCAGCGTAGTAGCGGGAGGCACGCAGTATTTT. It encodes CASSVVAGGTQYF.

V is TRBV27 and J is TRBJ2-7, with D possibly TRBD1 on 5 matching bases. Trimming removed 5 bases from V and 5 bases from J, with 13 bases in between. The CDR3 length is 13 residues. Looked up from germline, CDR1 is MNHEY and CDR2 is SMNVEV (reference sequence). Written as DNA, the CDR3 is TGTGCCAGCAGTCCCCTGGGGCCCAACGAGCAGTACTTC. This sequence encodes CASSPLGPNEQYF.

This sequence joins TRBV7-8 and TRBJ2-1, with 8 positions matching TRBD2. This CDR3 is built from 19 residues. V shed 3 bases, J shed 3 bases, and the junction held 16 bases outside the gene matches. CDR1 is SGHVS, CDR2 FQNEAQ, per germline. The CDR3 here is CASSFSGIGSNRIYNEQFF. In DNA, the CDR3 is TGTGCCAGCAGCTTTAGCGGGATAGGCAGCAACCGTATCTACAATGAGCAGTTCTTC.

This chain uses TRBV4-2 with TRBJ2-7; a possible D gene is TRBD2 (5 bases). Germline V gene lookup returns CDR1 LGHNA and CDR2 YNFKEQ. The CDR3 sequence is 15 residues long. Trimming removed 4 bases from V and 5 bases from J, with 18 bases in between. The CDR3 spells CASSLCLTEGHEQYF. CDR3 DNA sequence: TGTGCCAGCAGCCTGTGTCTTACCGAGGGCCACGAGCAGTACTTC.

The chain employs TRBV24-1 and TRBJ2-1; a weak D match, TRBD2 (5 bases). Germline V lookup: CDR1 KGHDR, CDR2 SFDVKD. CDR3 size: 16 residues. The ends were cut back, 2 bases at V and 2 bases at J, with 12 bases in the middle. The CDR3 is CATSDSSGYTYNEQFF. CDR3 DNA: TGTGCCACCAGTGATTCTTCGGGATATACCTACAATGAGCAGTTCTTC.

The rearrangement links TRBV30 to TRBJ1-2; TRBD1 matches at 7 bases. Trimming took 7 bases from V and 5 from J; bases not matched to a gene: 7. CDR3 length equals 12 residues. CDR1 GTSNPN and CDR2 SVGIG come from the germline V gene (reference sequence). The CDR3 protein is CAFDDRDYGYTF. Written as DNA, the CDR3 is TGTGCCTTCGACGACAGGGATTATGGCTACACCTTC.

The chain joins TRBV19 to TRBJ2-1, with D perhaps matching TRBD2 (6 bases). Deletions cut 7 bases from V and 8 bases from J, with 15 bases between. CDR3 length equals 13 residues. The V gene's germline CDR1 is LNHDA and CDR2 SQIVND (reference sequence). Here the CDR3 reads CASKGGARHEQFF. CDR3 DNA: TGTGCCAGTAAGGGAGGCGCAAGGCATGAGCAGTTCTTC.

The chain uses TRBV29-1 and TRBJ1-1, with unresolved D. The CDR3 is 12 amino acids. V was shortened by 4 bases and J by 4 bases, with 10 bases between the two germline ends. Germline V lookup: CDR1 SQVTM, CDR2 ANQGSEA. The DNA of the CDR3 is TGCAGCGTTGGGGCCCCTGGCACTGAAGCTTTCTTT. It specifies CSVGAPGTEAFF.